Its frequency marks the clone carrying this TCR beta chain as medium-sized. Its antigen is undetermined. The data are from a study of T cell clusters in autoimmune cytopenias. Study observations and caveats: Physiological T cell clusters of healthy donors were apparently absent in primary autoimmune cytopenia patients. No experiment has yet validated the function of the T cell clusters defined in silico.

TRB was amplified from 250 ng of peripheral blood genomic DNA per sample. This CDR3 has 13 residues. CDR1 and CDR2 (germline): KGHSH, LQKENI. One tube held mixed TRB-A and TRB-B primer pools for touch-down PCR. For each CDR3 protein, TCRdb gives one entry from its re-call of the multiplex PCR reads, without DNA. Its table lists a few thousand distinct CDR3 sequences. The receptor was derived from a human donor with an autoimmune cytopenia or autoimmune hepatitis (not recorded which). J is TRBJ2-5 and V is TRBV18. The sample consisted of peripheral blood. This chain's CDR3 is CASSPPLQETQYF.